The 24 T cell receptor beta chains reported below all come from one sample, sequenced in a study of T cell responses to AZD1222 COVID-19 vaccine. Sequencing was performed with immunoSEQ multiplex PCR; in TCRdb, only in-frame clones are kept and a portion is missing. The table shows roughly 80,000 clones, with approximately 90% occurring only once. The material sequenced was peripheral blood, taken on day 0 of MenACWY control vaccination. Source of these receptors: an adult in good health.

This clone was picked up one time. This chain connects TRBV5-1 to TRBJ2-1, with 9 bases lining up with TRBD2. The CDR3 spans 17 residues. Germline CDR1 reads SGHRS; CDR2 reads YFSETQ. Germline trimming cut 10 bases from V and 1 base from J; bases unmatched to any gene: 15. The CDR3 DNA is TGCGCCTCACACGGAGGTAGCGGGAGTTCGTCCTACAATGAGCAGTTCTTC. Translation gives CASHGGSGSSSYNEQFF.

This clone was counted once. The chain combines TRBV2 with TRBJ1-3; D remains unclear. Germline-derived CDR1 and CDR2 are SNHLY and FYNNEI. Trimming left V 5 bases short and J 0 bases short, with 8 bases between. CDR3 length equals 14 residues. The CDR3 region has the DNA TGTGCCAGCAGTATCGGACGCTCTGGAAACACCATATATTTT. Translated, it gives CASSIGRSGNTIYF.

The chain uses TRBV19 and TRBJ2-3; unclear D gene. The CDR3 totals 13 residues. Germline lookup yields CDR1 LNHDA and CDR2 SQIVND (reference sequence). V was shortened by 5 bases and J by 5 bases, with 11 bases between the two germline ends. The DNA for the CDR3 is TGTGCCAGTAGTGTATCTCTTCAAGATACGCAGTATTTT. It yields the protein CASSVSLQDTQYF.

The CDR3 region has the DNA TGCGCCAGCAGCCCTACAGGGACAGCGACTAATGAAAAACTGTTTTTT. It encodes CASSPTGTATNEKLFF. The rearrangement links TRBV5-1 to TRBJ1-4; 7 positions match TRBD1. The CDR3 length is 16 residues. J gave up 2 bases and V 4 bases, and 8 bases lay outside the gene matches. Germline CDR1 and CDR2: SGHRS and YFSETQ.

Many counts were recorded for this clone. The CDR3 is CASSDGSTDTQYF. The DNA for the CDR3 is TGTGCCAGCAGTGACGGGAGCACAGATACGCAGTATTTT. This rearrangement joins TRBV6-4 to TRBJ2-3; no definite D call. Germline V gene sequence: CDR1 MRHNA, CDR2 SNTAGT. CDR3 length equals 13 residues. With 2 bases removed from V and 0 bases from J, the gap between germline ends came to 3 bases.

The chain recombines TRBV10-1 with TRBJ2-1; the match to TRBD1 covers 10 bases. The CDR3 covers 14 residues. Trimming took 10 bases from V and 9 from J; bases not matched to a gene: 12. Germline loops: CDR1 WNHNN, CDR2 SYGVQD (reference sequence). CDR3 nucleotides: TGCGCCACCTTACCGGGACAGGGGACTGGTGAGCAGTTCTTC. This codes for CATLPGQGTGEQFF.

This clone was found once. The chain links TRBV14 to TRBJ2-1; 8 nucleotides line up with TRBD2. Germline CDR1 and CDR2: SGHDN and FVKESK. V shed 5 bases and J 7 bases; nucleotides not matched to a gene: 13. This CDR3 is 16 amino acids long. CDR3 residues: CASSWASGSGKNEQFF. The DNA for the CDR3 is TGTGCCAGCAGCTGGGCCAGCGGGAGCGGTAAGAATGAGCAGTTCTTC.

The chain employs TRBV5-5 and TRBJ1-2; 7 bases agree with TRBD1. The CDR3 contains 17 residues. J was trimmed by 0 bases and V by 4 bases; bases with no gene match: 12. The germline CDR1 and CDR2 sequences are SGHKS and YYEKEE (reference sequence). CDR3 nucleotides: TGTGCCAGCAGCCTCAACCAAAGGGACAGAGCTAACTATGGCTACACCTTC. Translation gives CASSLNQRDRANYGYTF.

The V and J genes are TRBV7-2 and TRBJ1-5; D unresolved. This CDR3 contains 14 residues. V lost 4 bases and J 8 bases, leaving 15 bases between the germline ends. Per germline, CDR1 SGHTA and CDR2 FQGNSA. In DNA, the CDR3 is TGTGCCAGCAGCTCGGGCCCCCCTTTTGAGCCCCAGCATTTT. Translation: CASSSGPPFEPQHF.

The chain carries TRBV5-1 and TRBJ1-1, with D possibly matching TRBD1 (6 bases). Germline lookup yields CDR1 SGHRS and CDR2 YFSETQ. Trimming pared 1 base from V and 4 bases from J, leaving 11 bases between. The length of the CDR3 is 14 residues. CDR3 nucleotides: TGCGCCAGCAGCTTGTCACCGACAGGCACTGAAGCTTTCTTT. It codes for CASSLSPTGTEAFF.

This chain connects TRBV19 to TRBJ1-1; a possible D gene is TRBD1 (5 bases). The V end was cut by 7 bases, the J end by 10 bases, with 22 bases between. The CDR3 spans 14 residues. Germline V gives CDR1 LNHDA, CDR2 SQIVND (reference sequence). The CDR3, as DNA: TGTGCCAGTACCATCGGGGCAGGGTTAACGGTAGCTTTCTTT. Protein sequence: CASTIGAGLTVAFF.

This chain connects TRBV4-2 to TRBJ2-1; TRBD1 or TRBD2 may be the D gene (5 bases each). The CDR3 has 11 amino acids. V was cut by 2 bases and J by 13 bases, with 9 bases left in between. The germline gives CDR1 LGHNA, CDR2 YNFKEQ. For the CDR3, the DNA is TGTGCCAGCAGCCAACCGGGACCCCAGTTCTTC. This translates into CASSQPGPQFF.

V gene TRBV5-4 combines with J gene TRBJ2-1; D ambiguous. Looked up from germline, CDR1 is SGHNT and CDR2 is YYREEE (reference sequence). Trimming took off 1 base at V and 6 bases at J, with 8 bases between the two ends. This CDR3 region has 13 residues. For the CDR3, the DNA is TGTGCCAGCAGCTTGACCCCCTTCAATGAGCAGTTCTTC. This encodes CASSLTPFNEQFF.

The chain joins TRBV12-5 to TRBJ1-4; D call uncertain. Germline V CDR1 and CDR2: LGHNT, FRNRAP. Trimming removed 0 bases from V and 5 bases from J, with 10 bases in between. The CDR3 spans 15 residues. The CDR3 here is CASGLVLGWNEKLFF. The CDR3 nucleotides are TGTGCTAGTGGTTTGGTACTGGGGTGGAATGAAAAACTGTTTTTT.

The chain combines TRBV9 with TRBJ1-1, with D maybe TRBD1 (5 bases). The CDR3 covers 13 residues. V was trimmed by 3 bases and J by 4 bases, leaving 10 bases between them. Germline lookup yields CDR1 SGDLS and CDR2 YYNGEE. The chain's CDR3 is CASSAQGSTEAFF. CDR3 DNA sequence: TGTGCCAGCAGCGCCCAGGGAAGCACTGAAGCTTTCTTT.

CDR3 residues: CATSDRSGTATSSQHF. The CDR3 nucleotides are TGTGCCACCAGTGACCGCTCCGGGACAGCGACTTCGTCCCAGCATTTT. The genes are TRBV24-1 and TRBJ1-5; TRBD1 aligns across 7 bases. The CDR3 has 16 residues. Trimming cost V 4 bases and J 11 bases; bases outside gene matches: 16. Germline V gene sequence: CDR1 KGHDR, CDR2 SFDVKD.

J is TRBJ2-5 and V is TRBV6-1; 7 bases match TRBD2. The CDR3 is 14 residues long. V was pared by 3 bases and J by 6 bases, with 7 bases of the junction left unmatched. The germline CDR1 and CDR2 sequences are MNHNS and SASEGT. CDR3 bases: TGTGCCAGCAGTGACCGACTAGCAGGGAAGACCCAGTACTTC. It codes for CASSDRLAGKTQYF.

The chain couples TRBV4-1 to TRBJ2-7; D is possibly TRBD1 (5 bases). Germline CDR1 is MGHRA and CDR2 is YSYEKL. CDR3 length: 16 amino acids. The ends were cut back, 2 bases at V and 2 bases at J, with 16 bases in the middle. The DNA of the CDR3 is TGCGCCAGCAGCCAAAGTAAGTTCACAGGTCCCTACGAGCAGTACTTC. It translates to CASSQSKFTGPYEQYF.

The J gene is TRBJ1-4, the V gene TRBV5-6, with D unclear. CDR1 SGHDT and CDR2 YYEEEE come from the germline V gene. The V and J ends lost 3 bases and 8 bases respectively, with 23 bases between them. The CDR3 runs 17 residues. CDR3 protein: CASSSLLENPTPEKLFF. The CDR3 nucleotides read TGTGCCAGCAGCTCACTATTAGAGAATCCTACTCCGGAAAAACTGTTTTTT.

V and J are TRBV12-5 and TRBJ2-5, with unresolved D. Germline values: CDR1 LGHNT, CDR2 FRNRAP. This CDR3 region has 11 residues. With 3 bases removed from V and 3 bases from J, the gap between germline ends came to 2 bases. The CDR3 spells CASGFEETQYF. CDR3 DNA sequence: TGTGCTAGTGGTTTTGAAGAGACCCAGTACTTC.

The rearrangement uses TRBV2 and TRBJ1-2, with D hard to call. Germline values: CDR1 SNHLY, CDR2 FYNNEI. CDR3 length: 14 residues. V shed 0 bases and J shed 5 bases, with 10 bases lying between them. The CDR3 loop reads CASSEALTSYGYTF. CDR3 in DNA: TGTGCCAGCAGTGAAGCTCTGACTTCTTATGGCTACACCTTC. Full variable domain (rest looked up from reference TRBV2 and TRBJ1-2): EPEVTQTPSHQVTQMGQEVILRCVPISNHLYFYWYRQILGQKVEFLVSFYNNEISEKSEIFDDQFSVERPDGSNFTLKIRSTKLEDSAMYFCASSEALTSYGYTFGSGTRLTVV.

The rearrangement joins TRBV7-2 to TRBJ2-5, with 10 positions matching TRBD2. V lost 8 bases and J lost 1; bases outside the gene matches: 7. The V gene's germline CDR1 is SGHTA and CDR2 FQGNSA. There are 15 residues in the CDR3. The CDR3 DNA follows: TGTGCCAGCGCCACTAGCGGGACCTTCCAAGAGACCCAGTACTTC. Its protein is CASATSGTFQETQYF.

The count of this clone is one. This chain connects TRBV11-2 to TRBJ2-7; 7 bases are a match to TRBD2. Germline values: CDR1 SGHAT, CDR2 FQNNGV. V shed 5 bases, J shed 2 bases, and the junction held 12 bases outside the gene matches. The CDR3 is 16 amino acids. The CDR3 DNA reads TGTGCCAGCAGCCGCGAATCTTTGGGGGGGGCCTACGAGCAGTACTTC. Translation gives CASSRESLGGAYEQYF.

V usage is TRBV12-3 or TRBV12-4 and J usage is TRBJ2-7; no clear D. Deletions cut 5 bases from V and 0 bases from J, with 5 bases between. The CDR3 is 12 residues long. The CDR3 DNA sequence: TGTGCCAGCAGTCGAGGCTCCTACGAGCAGTACTTC. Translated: CASSRGSYEQYF.